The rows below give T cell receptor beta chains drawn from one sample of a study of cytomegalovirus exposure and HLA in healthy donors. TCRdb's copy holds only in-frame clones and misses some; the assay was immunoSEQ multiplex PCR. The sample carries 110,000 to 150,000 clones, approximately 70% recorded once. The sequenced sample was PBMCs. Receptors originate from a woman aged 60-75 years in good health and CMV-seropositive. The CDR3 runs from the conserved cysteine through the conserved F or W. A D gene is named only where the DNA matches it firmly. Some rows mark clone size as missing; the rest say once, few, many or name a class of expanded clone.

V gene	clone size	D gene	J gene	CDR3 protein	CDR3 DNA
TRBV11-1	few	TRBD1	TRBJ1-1	CASSGDRGEAFF	TGTGCCAGCAGCGGGGACAGGGGAGAAGCTTTCTTT
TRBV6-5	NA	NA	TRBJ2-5	CASSYSRGTRKETQYF	TGTGCCAGCAGTTACTCTCGCGGGACGCGAAAAGAGACCCAGTACTTC
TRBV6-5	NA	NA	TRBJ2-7	CASSYNGGSGYEQYF	TGTGCCAGCAGTTACAACGGCGGCAGCGGATACGAGCAGTACTTC
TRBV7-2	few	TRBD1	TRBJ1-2	CASSPGTGWYGYTF	TGTGCCAGCAGCCCAGGGACAGGGTGGTATGGCTACACCTTC
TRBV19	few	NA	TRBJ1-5	CATTESEGNQPQHF	TGTGCCACAACAGAGTCGGAAGGCAATCAGCCCCAGCATTTT
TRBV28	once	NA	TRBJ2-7	CASSLAQENVGQYF	TGTGCCAGCAGTTTGGCGCAGGAAAACGTCGGGCAGTACTTC
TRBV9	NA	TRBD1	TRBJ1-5	CASSVGGTENQPQHF	TGTGCCAGCAGCGTAGGTGGGACAGAGAATCAGCCCCAGCATTTT
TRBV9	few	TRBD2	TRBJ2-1	CASSVEIAGSRFF	TGTGCCAGCAGCGTAGAGATAGCGGGATCTCGGTTCTTC
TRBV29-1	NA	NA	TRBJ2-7	CSVGGGPYEQYF	TGCAGCGTTGGAGGGGGACCCTACGAGCAGTACTTC
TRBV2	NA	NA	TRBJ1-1	CASSVVGEKAFF	TGTGCCAGCAGTGTGGTCGGGGAAAAAGCTTTCTTT
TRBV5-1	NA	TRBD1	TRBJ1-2	CASSLYQGEDGYTF	TGCGCCAGCAGCCTTTATCAGGGGGAGGATGGCTACACCTTC
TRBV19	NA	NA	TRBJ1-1	CASSIAQMNTEAFF	TGTGCCAGTAGTATAGCACAGATGAACACTGAAGCTTTCTTT
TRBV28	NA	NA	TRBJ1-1	CASSSRGGASTEAFF	TGTGCCAGCAGTTCCCGTGGAGGGGCGAGCACTGAAGCTTTCTTT
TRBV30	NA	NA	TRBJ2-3	CAWHPPEASTDTQYF	TGTGCCTGGCATCCACCGGAGGCCAGCACAGATACGCAGTATTTT
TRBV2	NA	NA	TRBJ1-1	CASSGPAVAGTEAFF	TGTGCCAGCAGTGGGCCGGCTGTCGCGGGGACTGAAGCTTTCTTT
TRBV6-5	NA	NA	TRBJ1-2	CASTNAELYGYTF	TGTGCCAGCACCAACGCCGAGCTCTATGGCTACACCTTC
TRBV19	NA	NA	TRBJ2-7	CASNAAAGGAEQYF	TGTGCCAGTAACGCCGCGGCCGGAGGGGCCGAGCAGTACTTC
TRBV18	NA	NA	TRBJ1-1	CASSPGQMNTEAFF	TGTGCCAGCTCACCAGGACAGATGAACACTGAAGCTTTCTTT
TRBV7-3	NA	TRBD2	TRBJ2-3	CASTDPGTSGRGIPDTQYF	TGTGCCAGCACCGATCCGGGGACTAGCGGGAGAGGCATACCAGATACGCAGTATTTT
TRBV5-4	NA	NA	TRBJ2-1	CASSFKLAFNEQFF	TGTGCCAGCAGCTTCAAACTAGCCTTCAATGAGCAGTTCTTC
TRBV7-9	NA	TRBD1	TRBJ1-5	CASSQWDSSNQPQHF	TGTGCCAGCAGCCAATGGGACAGTAGCAATCAGCCCCAGCATTTT
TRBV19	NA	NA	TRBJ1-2	CASSIRSDYGYTF	TGTGCCAGTAGTATACGGTCGGACTATGGCTACACCTTC
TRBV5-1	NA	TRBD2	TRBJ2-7	CASSLPLAGGYEQYF	TGCGCCAGCAGCCTCCCACTAGCGGGAGGGTACGAGCAGTACTTC
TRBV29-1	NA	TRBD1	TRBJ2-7	CSTSGTEFAEQYF	TGCAGCACGTCCGGGACAGAGTTCGCCGAGCAGTACTTC
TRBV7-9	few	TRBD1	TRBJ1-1	CASSWGTGANTEAFF	TGTGCCAGCTCATGGGGGACAGGAGCGAACACTGAAGCTTTCTTT
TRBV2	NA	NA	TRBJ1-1	CASSSFGAEAFF	TGTGCCAGCAGCTCCTTCGGAGCTGAAGCTTTCTTT
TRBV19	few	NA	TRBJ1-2	CASSIGDTWHGYTF	TGTGCCAGTAGTATAGGGGACACATGGCATGGCTACACCTTC
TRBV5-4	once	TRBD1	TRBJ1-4	CASSKGDRGGEKLFF	TGTGCCAGCAGCAAGGGGGACAGGGGCGGAGAAAAACTGTTTTTT
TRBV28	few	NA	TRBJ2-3	CASSFTGEGTDTQYF	TGTGCCAGCAGTTTTACGGGAGAAGGGACAGATACGCAGTATTTT
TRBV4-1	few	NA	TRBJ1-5	CASSQDGWQPQHF	TGCGCCAGCAGCCAAGACGGTTGGCAGCCCCAGCATTTT
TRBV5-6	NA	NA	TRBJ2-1	CASTTSGNSYNEQFF	TGTGCCAGCACCACATCGGGTAACTCCTACAATGAGCAGTTCTTC
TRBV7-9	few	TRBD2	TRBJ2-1	CASSLGSFGGRNVNEQFF	TGTGCCAGCAGCTTAGGAAGTTTCGGCGGGAGGAATGTTAATGAGCAGTTCTTC
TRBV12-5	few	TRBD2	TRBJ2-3	CASGLGLAGVTDTQYF	TGTGCTAGTGGCCTCGGACTAGCGGGAGTCACAGATACGCAGTATTTT
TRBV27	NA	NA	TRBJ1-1	CASSLSRGSNTEAFF	TGTGCCAGCAGTTTATCTAGGGGGTCGAACACTGAAGCTTTCTTT
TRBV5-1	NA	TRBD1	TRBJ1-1	CASSIPTGSGTEAFF	TGCGCCAGCAGCATTCCGACAGGGAGCGGCACTGAAGCTTTCTTT
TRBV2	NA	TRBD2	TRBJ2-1	CATSSGPYNEQFF	TGTGCCACGTCTAGCGGACCCTACAATGAGCAGTTCTTC
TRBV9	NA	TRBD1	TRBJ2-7	CASSTSGTGFTEQYF	TGTGCCAGCAGCACCTCCGGGACAGGGTTTACGGAGCAGTACTTC
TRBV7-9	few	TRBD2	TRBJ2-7	CASSGPSRTSRYEQYF	TGTGCCAGCAGCGGCCCGTCGAGGACTAGTCGTTACGAGCAGTACTTC
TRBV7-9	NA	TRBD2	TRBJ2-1	CASSLGTSGRVAYNEQFF	TGTGCCAGCAGCCTAGGGACTAGCGGGAGGGTCGCCTACAATGAGCAGTTCTTC
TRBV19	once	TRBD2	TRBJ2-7	CASSIYGVLAGGPTLYEQYF	TGTGCCAGTAGTATCTATGGCGTCCTAGCGGGAGGGCCAACTCTCTACGAGCAGTACTTC
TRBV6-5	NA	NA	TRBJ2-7	CASNPDGRTAYEQYF	TGTGCCAGCAATCCTGACGGACGGACAGCTTACGAGCAGTACTTC
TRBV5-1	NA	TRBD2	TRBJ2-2	CASSPGWLAGGTGELFF	TGCGCCAGCAGCCCAGGTTGGCTAGCGGGAGGCACCGGGGAGCTGTTTTTT
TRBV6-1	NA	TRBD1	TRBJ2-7	CASSGGTGPYEQYF	TGTGCCAGCAGTGGTGGGACAGGCCCCTACGAGCAGTACTTC
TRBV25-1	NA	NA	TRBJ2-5	CASSDSQRGETQYF	TGTGCCAGCAGTGACTCTCAGCGAGGCGAGACCCAGTACTTC
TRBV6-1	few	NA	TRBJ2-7	CASSQTYEQYF	TGTGCCAGCAGCCAAACCTACGAGCAGTACTTC
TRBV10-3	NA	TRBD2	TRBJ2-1	CAISAAREGLSYNEQFF	TGTGCCATCAGTGCGGCGCGGGAGGGCCTTTCGTACAATGAGCAGTTCTTC
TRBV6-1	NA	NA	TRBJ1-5	CASSEAAQGQPQHF	TGTGCCAGCAGTGAAGCGGCCCAGGGCCAGCCCCAGCATTTT
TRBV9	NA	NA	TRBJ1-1	CASSAQQVRTEAFF	TGTGCCAGCAGCGCCCAGCAGGTTAGGACTGAAGCTTTCTTT
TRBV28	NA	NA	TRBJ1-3	CASSLVQGSGNTIYF	TGTGCCAGCAGTTTAGTTCAGGGCTCTGGAAACACCATATATTTT
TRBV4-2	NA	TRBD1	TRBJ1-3	CASSQGDSPGNTIYF	TGTGCCAGCAGCCAAGGGGACAGTCCTGGAAACACCATATATTTT
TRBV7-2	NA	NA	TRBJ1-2	CASSLRVGDPYGYTF	TGTGCCAGCAGCTTACGGGTAGGGGATCCCTATGGCTACACCTTC
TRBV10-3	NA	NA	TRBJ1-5	CAISELAGEGPQHF	TGTGCCATCAGTGAGTTGGCAGGGGAAGGGCCCCAGCATTTT
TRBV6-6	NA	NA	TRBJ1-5	CASNLRDQPQHF	TGTGCCAGCAACTTACGTGATCAGCCCCAGCATTTT